A selection of T cell receptor beta chains follows, all from one sample in a study of T cells in Graves' hyperthyroidism and ophthalmopathy. TCRdb used MiXCR to reprocess the multiplex PCR reads, holding one entry per CDR3 protein. The table records roughly 170,000 distinct CDR3 sequences, less than 10% of them present only once. The material sequenced was blood. The receptors derive from a woman younger than 30 with Graves' hyperthyroidism that later progressed to Graves' ophthalmopathy. Each CDR3 is given with its conserved first and last residue. A D gene is named only where the DNA matches it firmly. For some rows the clone size is stated as once, few or many, or as a class when expanded; others skip it.

abundance | j_gene | v_gene | d_gene | CDR3aa | CDR3nt
many | TRBJ2-7 | TRBV19 | TRBD2 | CASTPRLAGFYEQYF | TGTGCCAGTACCCCCCGACTAGCGGGATTCTACGAGCAGTACTTC
- | TRBJ1-5 | TRBV19 | - | CASSIGSHRQNNQPQHF | TGTGCCAGTAGTATAGGTTCTCATCGACAGAATAATCAGCCCCAGCATTTT
- | TRBJ1-4 | TRBV4-2 | TRBD1 | CASSQDPTIGTGANEKLFF | TGTGCCAGCAGCCAAGATCCTACTATCGGCACAGGGGCTAATGAAAAACTGTTTTTT
many | TRBJ1-2 | TRBV12-3/TRBV12-4 | - | CASSPPEPNYGYTF | TGTGCCAGCAGCCCCCCGGAACCTAACTATGGCTACACCTTC
- | TRBJ2-3 | TRBV20-1 | TRBD2 | CSAPKIAGGPSLQTDTQYF | TGCAGTGCTCCAAAAATAGCGGGAGGGCCTTCACTTCAGACAGATACGCAGTATTTT
few | TRBJ2-5 | TRBV4-1 | TRBD2 | CASSQDRTSGRETQYF | TGCGCCAGCAGTCAAGATCGAACTAGCGGGAGGGAGACCCAGTACTTC
many | TRBJ1-4 | TRBV20-1 | - | CSAADGHEKLFF | TGCAGTGCTGCGGACGGACATGAAAAACTGTTTTTT
- | TRBJ2-4 | TRBV5-6 | - | CASSGGHGLAKNIQYF | TGTGCCAGCAGCGGCGGACATGGCCTGGCCAAAAACATTCAGTACTTC
- | TRBJ2-2 | TRBV20-1 | - | CSAKLRVNTGELFF | TGCAGTGCTAAGCTACGGGTGAACACCGGGGAGCTGTTTTTT
few | TRBJ2-3 | TRBV28 | - | CASRPLGDTQYF | TGTGCCAGCAGACCGTTGGGAGATACGCAGTATTTT
many | TRBJ1-2 | TRBV6-1 | - | CASSVEFNYGYTF | TGTGCCAGCAGTGTTGAGTTTAACTATGGCTACACCTTC
many | TRBJ1-5 | TRBV7-8 | - | CASSQIYQPQHF | TGTGCCAGCAGCCAGATTTATCAGCCCCAGCATTTT
many | TRBJ1-5 | TRBV19 | - | CASNPGRTSNQPQHF | TGTGCCAGTAACCCGGGACGGACAAGCAATCAGCCCCAGCATTTT
- | TRBJ2-5 | TRBV7-7 | TRBD1 | CASSVGTGGYETQYF | TGTGCTAGCAGCGTAGGGACAGGGGGCTACGAGACCCAGTACTTC
many | TRBJ1-1 | TRBV7-2 | - | CASSLWGRTEAFF | TGTGCCAGCAGCTTATGGGGTCGGACTGAAGCTTTCTTT
many | TRBJ1-4 | TRBV12-3/TRBV12-4 | - | CASREEATNEKLFF | TGTGCCAGCAGAGAGGAGGCAACTAATGAAAAACTGTTTTTT
few | TRBJ2-2 | TRBV5-1 | TRBD2 | CASSVELAGGPITGELFF | TGCGCCAGCAGCGTGGAACTAGCGGGAGGGCCGATTACCGGGGAGCTGTTTTTT
many | TRBJ2-5 | TRBV6-1 | TRBD2 | CASRAIAGVPQETQYF | TGTGCCAGCAGGGCAATAGCGGGAGTCCCGCAAGAGACCCAGTACTTC